Following are 7 T cell receptor beta chains from one sample sequenced in a study of OX40 agonist ivuxolimab in advanced cancers. The protocol was immunoSEQ multiplex PCR, while the TCRdb copy is restricted to in-frame clones and leaves out a portion. Among around 90,000 clones listed, roughly nine tenths were seen once. Sequencing used CD4+ or CD8+ T cells sorted from blood, obtained in a trial of the OX40 agonist ivuxolimab. These receptors were obtained from an adult with an advanced solid tumor such as melanoma, head and neck, liver or kidney cancer.

The chain recombines TRBV28 with TRBJ2-5; 7 nucleotides agree with TRBD2. The CDR3 consists of 11 residues. Trimming cost V 2 bases and J 11 bases; bases outside gene matches: 2. CDR1 is MDHEN, CDR2 SYDVKM, per germline. In DNA form, the CDR3 reads TGTGCCAGCAGTTTACTTAGCGGGCAGTACTTC. Translation gives CASSLLSGQYF.

The CDR3 is CASSPPGLAGGPKNEQYF. In DNA form, the CDR3 reads TGTGCCAGCTCACCACCGGGACTAGCGGGAGGGCCCAAAAACGAGCAGTACTTC. The chain recombines TRBV18 with TRBJ2-7; the match to TRBD2 covers 16 bases. The J segment lost 5 bases and the V segment lost 0 bases, leaving 7 bases of the junction unmatched. Germline V gives CDR1 KGHSH, CDR2 LQKENI. CDR3 length equals 18 residues. The full variable domain, rest sourced from reference TRBV18 and TRBJ2-7, is NAGVMQNPRHLVRRRGQEARLRCSPMKGHSHVYWYRQLPEEGLKFMVYLQKENIIDESGMPKERFSAEFPKEGPSILRIQQVVRGDSAAYFCASSPPGLAGGPKNEQYFGPGTRLTVT.

The chain recombines TRBV7-6 with TRBJ2-5, with 9 bases aligning to TRBD1. CDR3 size: 14 residues. V lost 5 bases, J lost 4 bases, and 5 bases stayed unmatched. Germline CDR1 reads SGHVS; CDR2 reads FNYEAQ. The CDR3 sequence is CASSMGQGRETQYF. The DNA for the CDR3 is TGTGCCAGCAGCATGGGACAGGGCCGAGAGACCCAGTACTTC.

This sequence joins TRBV28 and TRBJ2-3; D not resolved. This CDR3 has 11 amino acids. Per the germline V gene, CDR1 is MDHEN and CDR2 is SYDVKM. V lost 10 bases and J lost 3, with 8 bases in between. The CDR3 DNA follows: TGTGCCACCTGGATTACAGATACGCAGTATTTT. This gives the protein CATWITDTQYF.

J is TRBJ1-1 and V is TRBV5-1; weak D call: TRBD1 (6 bases). The CDR3 covers 15 residues. CDR1 is SGHRS, CDR2 YFSETQ, per germline. The germline V and J ends were trimmed by 0 bases and 5 bases, with 14 bases remaining between them. The CDR3, as DNA: TGCGCCAGCAGCTTGGCCGCAGGGGATGGGACTGAAGCTTTCTTT. This translates into CASSLAAGDGTEAFF.

The chain links TRBV6-5 to TRBJ2-7; no firm D call. CDR3 length: 15 residues. Trimming took off 3 bases at V and 4 bases at J, with 16 bases between the two ends. Looked up from germline, CDR1 is MNHEY and CDR2 is SVGAGI. Here the CDR3 reads CASSYGLTGAYEQYF. The DNA for the CDR3 is TGTGCCAGCAGTTATGGGCTCACCGGCGCGTACGAGCAGTACTTC.

Worth noting for this clone: Germline and junction disagree at one end, which may indicate a read error. V and J are TRBV7-7 and TRBJ2-5, with no clear D. Germline CDR1 SSHAT, CDR2 FNYEAQ (reference sequence). This CDR3 spans 13 amino acids. The CDR3 reads CASSLGRQETQYF. The CDR3 nucleotides are TGTGCTAGCAGCTTGGGCAGACAAGAGACCCAGTACTTC. Based on the CDR3 plus reference TRBV7-7 and TRBJ2-5, the full variable domain is GAGVSQSPRYKVTKRGQDVTLRCDPISSHATLYWYQQALGQGPEFLTYFNYEAQPDKSGLPSDRFSAERPEGSISTLTIQRTEQRDSAMYRCASSLGRQETQYFGPGTRLLVL.